This is a list of T cell receptor beta chains from one sample in a study of blood T cell repertoires in COVID-19. The method was immunoSEQ multiplex PCR; TCRdb's version includes in-frame clones alone and lacks a portion of them. The sample includes tens of thousands of clones, about four fifths of them seen just once. Input material: peripheral blood. The receptors come from a man older than 75 with COVID-19, enrolled during active disease. CDR3s include the opening cysteine and the closing phenylalanine or tryptophan. Fields, in order: CDR3 protein, CDR3 DNA, J gene, V gene, clone size, D gene. A D gene is named only where the DNA matches it firmly. Size is stated for part of the rows, as once, few or many counts, or as a class when the clone is expanded.

CDR3 protein: CASSLGTSNYGYTF
CDR3 DNA: TGTGCCAGCAGCTTAGGGACATCTAACTATGGCTACACCTTC
J gene: TRBJ1-2
V gene: TRBV7-9
clone size: -
D gene: -

CDR3 protein: CASRSDRVNNEQFF
CDR3 DNA: TGTGCCAGCAGGAGTGACAGGGTGAATAATGAGCAGTTCTTC
J gene: TRBJ2-1
V gene: TRBV2
clone size: -
D gene: TRBD1

CDR3 protein: CAWSVGGTTKNIQYF
CDR3 DNA: TGTGCCTGGAGTGTAGGCGGGACCACCAAAAACATTCAGTACTTC
J gene: TRBJ2-4
V gene: TRBV30
clone size: -
D gene: -

CDR3 protein: CASIPPDRNTEAFF
CDR3 DNA: TGTGCCAGTATACCCCCTGACAGAAACACTGAAGCTTTCTTT
J gene: TRBJ1-1
V gene: TRBV19
clone size: few
D gene: -

CDR3 protein: CASSPASTGGNSPLHF
CDR3 DNA: TGCGCCAGCAGCCCCGCATCGACAGGGGGGAATTCACCCCTCCACTTT
J gene: TRBJ1-6
V gene: TRBV4-1
clone size: -
D gene: TRBD1

CDR3 protein: CASSLAGAETQYF
CDR3 DNA: TGTGCCAGCAGCTTGGCAGGGGCAGAGACCCAGTACTTC
J gene: TRBJ2-5
V gene: TRBV5-4
clone size: -
D gene: -

CDR3 protein: CASTTGRNGYTF
CDR3 DNA: TGTGCCAGCACAACAGGACGGAATGGCTACACCTTC
J gene: TRBJ1-2
V gene: TRBV28
clone size: -
D gene: -

CDR3 protein: CASSLGALNTEAFF
CDR3 DNA: TGTGCCAGCAGTTTAGGGGCCCTGAACACTGAAGCTTTCTTT
J gene: TRBJ1-1
V gene: TRBV27
clone size: -
D gene: -

CDR3 protein: CASSRTNSRQGGYGYTF
CDR3 DNA: TGTGCCAGCAGCCGGACGAACTCACGGCAGGGGGGATATGGCTACACCTTC
J gene: TRBJ1-2
V gene: TRBV5-6
clone size: -
D gene: TRBD1

CDR3 protein: CSVERGNGYTF
CDR3 DNA: TGCAGCGTTGAAAGGGGGAATGGCTACACCTTC
J gene: TRBJ1-2
V gene: TRBV29-1
clone size: -
D gene: -

CDR3 protein: CASSLTSRSGANVLTF
CDR3 DNA: TGTGCCAGCAGCTTAACATCTCGCTCTGGGGCCAACGTCCTGACTTTC
J gene: TRBJ2-6
V gene: TRBV7-3
clone size: -
D gene: -

CDR3 protein: CASSQDTGGSYEQYF
CDR3 DNA: TGCGCCAGCAGCCAAGATACTGGCGGGTCCTACGAGCAGTACTTC
J gene: TRBJ2-7
V gene: TRBV4-3
clone size: -
D gene: -

CDR3 protein: CASRGTGGYGYTF
CDR3 DNA: TGTGCCAGCAGGGGGACAGGGGGCTATGGCTACACCTTC
J gene: TRBJ1-2
V gene: TRBV6-6
clone size: few
D gene: TRBD1

CDR3 protein: CASSLLTGGTEAFF
CDR3 DNA: TGCGCCAGCAGCTTGTTGACAGGGGGCACTGAAGCTTTCTTT
J gene: TRBJ1-1
V gene: TRBV5-1
clone size: once
D gene: TRBD1

CDR3 protein: CASSESGTSRSPYEQYF
CDR3 DNA: TGTGCCAGCAGTGAATCGGGGACTAGCCGATCACCATACGAGCAGTACTTC
J gene: TRBJ2-7
V gene: TRBV25-1
clone size: -
D gene: TRBD2

CDR3 protein: CASSIVGQGASSRDEQFF
CDR3 DNA: TGTGCCAGTAGTATAGTAGGACAGGGGGCTTCCTCCCGCGATGAGCAGTTCTTC
J gene: TRBJ2-1
V gene: TRBV19
clone size: few
D gene: TRBD1

CDR3 protein: CATSESASGLGDEQFF
CDR3 DNA: TGTGCCACCAGTGAGTCGGCTAGCGGCTTAGGAGATGAGCAGTTCTTC
J gene: TRBJ2-1
V gene: TRBV24-1
clone size: -
D gene: TRBD2

CDR3 protein: CATNRDGRPNEQFF
CDR3 DNA: TGTGCCACGAATCGGGACGGGAGACCTAATGAGCAGTTCTTC
J gene: TRBJ2-1
V gene: TRBV6-5
clone size: once
D gene: -

CDR3 protein: CASSPRPGTEAFF
CDR3 DNA: TGCGCCAGCAGCCCCCGGCCAGGAACTGAAGCTTTCTTT
J gene: TRBJ1-1
V gene: TRBV5-1
clone size: -
D gene: -

CDR3 protein: CASSFGGQGAETQYF
CDR3 DNA: TGCGCCAGCAGCTTCGGTGGACAGGGGGCAGAGACCCAGTACTTC
J gene: TRBJ2-5
V gene: TRBV5-1
clone size: once
D gene: TRBD1

CDR3 protein: CASSFSFGANVLTF
CDR3 DNA: TGTGCCAGCAGCTTTTCGTTTGGGGCCAACGTCCTGACTTTC
J gene: TRBJ2-6
V gene: TRBV7-9
clone size: -
D gene: -

CDR3 protein: CASSIGLVSYNEQFF
CDR3 DNA: TGTGCCAGCAGTATCGGACTAGTCTCCTACAATGAGCAGTTCTTC
J gene: TRBJ2-1
V gene: TRBV27
clone size: -
D gene: TRBD2

CDR3 protein: CASSGDRVEQPQHF
CDR3 DNA: TGTGCCAGCAGCGGCGACAGGGTTGAACAGCCCCAGCATTTT
J gene: TRBJ1-5
V gene: TRBV9
clone size: -
D gene: TRBD1

CDR3 protein: CASSFRESTEAFF
CDR3 DNA: TGTGCCAGCAGTTTTCGGGAGAGCACTGAAGCTTTCTTT
J gene: TRBJ1-1
V gene: TRBV12-3/TRBV12-4
clone size: -
D gene: -

CDR3 protein: CATEGASGANVLTF
CDR3 DNA: TGTGCCACCGAAGGAGCCTCTGGGGCCAACGTCCTGACTTTC
J gene: TRBJ2-6
V gene: TRBV24-1
clone size: -
D gene: -

CDR3 protein: CASSIDREGRPAKNIQYF
CDR3 DNA: TGTGCCAGTAGTATAGATCGGGAGGGTAGACCAGCCAAAAACATTCAGTACTTC
J gene: TRBJ2-4
V gene: TRBV19
clone size: -
D gene: TRBD2

CDR3 protein: CASSPEAGNNEQFF
CDR3 DNA: TGTGCCAGCAGCCCCGAAGCAGGGAACAATGAGCAGTTCTTC
J gene: TRBJ2-1
V gene: TRBV6-4
clone size: -
D gene: -

CDR3 protein: CASSYGQGGTEAFF
CDR3 DNA: TGTGCCAGCAGTTACGGACAGGGGGGGACTGAAGCTTTCTTT
J gene: TRBJ1-1
V gene: TRBV6-5
clone size: -
D gene: TRBD1

CDR3 protein: CASSPRTGLGNEQFF
CDR3 DNA: TGTGCCAGCAGTCCCCGGACAGGTCTTGGCAATGAGCAGTTCTTC
J gene: TRBJ2-1
V gene: TRBV28
clone size: -
D gene: TRBD1

CDR3 protein: CASSQPGTPVSSGRAFF
CDR3 DNA: TGCGCCAGCAGTCAACCTGGGACTCCGGTTTCCTCCGGGAGAGCTTTCTTT
J gene: TRBJ1-1
V gene: TRBV23-1
clone size: -
D gene: -

CDR3 protein: CASSESGTPDTQYF
CDR3 DNA: TGTGCCAGCAGTGAAAGCGGGACCCCAGATACGCAGTATTTT
J gene: TRBJ2-3
V gene: TRBV6-1
clone size: -
D gene: TRBD2

CDR3 protein: CASSLDGRGTDTQYF
CDR3 DNA: TGCGCCAGCAGCTTGGACGGGAGGGGCACAGATACGCAGTATTTT
J gene: TRBJ2-3
V gene: TRBV5-1
clone size: -
D gene: TRBD2

CDR3 protein: CAWSRSYNEQFF
CDR3 DNA: TGTGCCTGGAGTCGGTCATACAATGAGCAGTTCTTC
J gene: TRBJ2-1
V gene: TRBV30
clone size: -
D gene: -

CDR3 protein: CASSQAPQGFYGYTF
CDR3 DNA: TGTGCCAGCAGCCAAGCCCCACAGGGCTTCTATGGCTACACCTTC
J gene: TRBJ1-2
V gene: TRBV3-1/TRBV3-2
clone size: once
D gene: -

CDR3 protein: CAIRGAVTESGNTIYF
CDR3 DNA: TGTGCCATCCGGGGGGCGGTGACAGAGTCTGGAAACACCATATATTTT
J gene: TRBJ1-3
V gene: TRBV3-1/TRBV3-2
clone size: -
D gene: -